This T cell receptor beta chain is from a study of T cell responses to AZD1222 COVID-19 vaccine. This clone showed up just a few times. Germline V lookup: CDR1 SQVTM, CDR2 ANQGSEA. V was pared by 7 bases and J by 4 bases, with 16 bases between. The CDR3 contains 13 residues. Investigators merged groups given second doses at roughly 4 or roughly 12 weeks. Assay: immunoSEQ multiplex PCR; the TCRdb copy retains only in-frame clones and omits some. This table has around 120,000 clones, 80% to 95% appearing once. The sample here was peripheral blood, taken 28 days after the second AZD1222 dose. This chain joins TRBV29-1 and TRBJ1-1, with D possibly being TRBD1 (5 bases). The receptor was derived from an adult who received the AZD1222 COVID-19 vaccine. The CDR3: CSATDNLGTEAFF. CDR3 DNA: TGCAGCGCCACGGACAATTTGGGCACTGAAGCTTTCTTT.